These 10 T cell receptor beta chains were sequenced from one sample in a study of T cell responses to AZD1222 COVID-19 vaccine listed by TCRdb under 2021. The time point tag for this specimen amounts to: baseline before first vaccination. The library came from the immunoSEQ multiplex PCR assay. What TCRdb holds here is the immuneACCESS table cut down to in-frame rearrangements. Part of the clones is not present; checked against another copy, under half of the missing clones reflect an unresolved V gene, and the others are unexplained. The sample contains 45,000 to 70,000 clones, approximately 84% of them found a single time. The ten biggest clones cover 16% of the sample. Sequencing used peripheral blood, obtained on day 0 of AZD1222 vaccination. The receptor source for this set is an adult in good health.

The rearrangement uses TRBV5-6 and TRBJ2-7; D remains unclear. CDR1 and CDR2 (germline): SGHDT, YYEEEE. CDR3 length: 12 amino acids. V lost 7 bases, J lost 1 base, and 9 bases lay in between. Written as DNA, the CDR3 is TGTGCCAGCGGCGGCAGTTCCTACGAGCAGTACTTC. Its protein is CASGGSSYEQYF. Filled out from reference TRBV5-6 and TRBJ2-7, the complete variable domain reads DAGVTQSPTHLIKTRGQQVTLRCSPKSGHDTVSWYQQALGQGPQFIFQYYEEEERQRGNFPDRFSGHQFPNYSSELNVNALLLGDSALYLCASGGSSYEQYFGPGTRLTVT.

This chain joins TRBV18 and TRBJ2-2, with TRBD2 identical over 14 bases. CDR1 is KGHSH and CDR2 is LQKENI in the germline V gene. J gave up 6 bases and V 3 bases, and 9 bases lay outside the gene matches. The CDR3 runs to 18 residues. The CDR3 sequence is CASSPAGTSGSSAGELFF. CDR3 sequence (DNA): TGTGCCAGCTCACCCGCCGGGACTAGCGGGAGTTCGGCCGGGGAGCTGTTTTTT.

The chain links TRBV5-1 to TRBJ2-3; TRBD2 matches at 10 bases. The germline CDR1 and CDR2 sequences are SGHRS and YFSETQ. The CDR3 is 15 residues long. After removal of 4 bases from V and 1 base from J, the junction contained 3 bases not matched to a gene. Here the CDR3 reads CASSRGLAGTDTQYF. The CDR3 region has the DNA TGCGCCAGCAGCAGAGGACTAGCGGGCACAGATACGCAGTATTTT.

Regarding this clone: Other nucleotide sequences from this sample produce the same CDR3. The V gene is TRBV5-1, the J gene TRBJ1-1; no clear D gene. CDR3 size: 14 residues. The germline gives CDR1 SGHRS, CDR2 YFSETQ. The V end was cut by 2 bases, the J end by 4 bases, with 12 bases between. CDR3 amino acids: CASSFGGLGTEAFF. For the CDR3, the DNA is TGCGCCAGCAGCTTCGGAGGGCTCGGCACTGAAGCTTTCTTT.

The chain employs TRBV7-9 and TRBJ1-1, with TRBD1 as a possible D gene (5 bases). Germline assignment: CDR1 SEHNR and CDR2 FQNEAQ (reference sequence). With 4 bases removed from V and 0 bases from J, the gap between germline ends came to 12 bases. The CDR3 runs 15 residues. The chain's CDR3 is CASSYRLGVNTEAFF. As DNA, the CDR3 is TGTGCCAGCAGCTACAGGTTGGGGGTGAACACTGAAGCTTTCTTT.

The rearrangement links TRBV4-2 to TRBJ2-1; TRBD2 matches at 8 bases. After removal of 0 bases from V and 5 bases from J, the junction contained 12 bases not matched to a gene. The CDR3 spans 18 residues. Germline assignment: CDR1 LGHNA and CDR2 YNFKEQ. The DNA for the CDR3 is TGTGCCAGCAGCCAAGAGGTCGGACTAGCACGTTATGACAATGAGCAGTTCTTC. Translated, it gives CASSQEVGLARYDNEQFF.

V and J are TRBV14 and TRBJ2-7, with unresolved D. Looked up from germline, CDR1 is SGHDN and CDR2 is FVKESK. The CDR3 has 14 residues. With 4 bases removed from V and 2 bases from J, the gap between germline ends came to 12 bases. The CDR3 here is CASSPKSFPYEQYF. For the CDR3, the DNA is TGTGCCAGCAGCCCCAAAAGTTTCCCCTACGAGCAGTACTTC.

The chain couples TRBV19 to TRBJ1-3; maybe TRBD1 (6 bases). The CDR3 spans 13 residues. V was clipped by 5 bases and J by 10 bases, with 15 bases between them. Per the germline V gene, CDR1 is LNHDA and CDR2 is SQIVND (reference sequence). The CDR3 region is CASSAGTIGTIYF. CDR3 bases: TGTGCCAGTAGTGCCGGGACAATTGGAACCATATATTTT.

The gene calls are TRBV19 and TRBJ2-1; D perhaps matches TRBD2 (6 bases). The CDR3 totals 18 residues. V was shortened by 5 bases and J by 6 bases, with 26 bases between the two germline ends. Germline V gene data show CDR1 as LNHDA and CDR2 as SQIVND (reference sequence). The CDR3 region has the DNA TGTGCCAGTAGTCCGAGCCCTTTTCGGGCGGGGTATAGCAATGAGCAGTTCTTC. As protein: CASSPSPFRAGYSNEQFF.

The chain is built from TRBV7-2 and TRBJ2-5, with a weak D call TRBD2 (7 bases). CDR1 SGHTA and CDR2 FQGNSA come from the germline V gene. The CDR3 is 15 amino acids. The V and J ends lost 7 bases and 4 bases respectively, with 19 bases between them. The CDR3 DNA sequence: TGTGCCAGCACCCAAAGGGGGGGCAGGTTAGAGACCCAGTACTTC. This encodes CASTQRGGRLETQYF. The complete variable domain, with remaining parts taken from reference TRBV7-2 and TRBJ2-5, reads GAGVSQSPSNKVTEKGKDVELRCDPISGHTALYWYRQSLGQGLEFLIYFQGNSAPDKSGLPSDRFSAERTGGSVSTLTIQRTQQEDSAVYLCASTQRGGRLETQYFGPGTRLLVL.